This T cell receptor (beta chain) is from a study of cytomegalovirus exposure and HLA in healthy donors. Vbeta (60) and Jbeta (13) primers were used in the PCR. Only in-frame clones appear in the TCRdb table, and some are missing; sequencing was by immunoSEQ multiplex PCR. This repertoire includes some 150,000 clones. Every donor was a healthy person donating bone marrow. The germline gives CDR1 MDHEN, CDR2 SYDVKM. CDR3 length: 14 amino acids. Unmatched junction bases numbered 9, after V lost 6 bases and J lost 5 bases. Study results and limitations: In an earlier analysis, productive rearrangement rates for most beta V segments clustered near 87% or 30%. The records held CMV serostatus as the only immune exposure information. In a later analysis, HLA-C alleles had the fewest associated TCRs, DRB1 alleles the most.

A word on this clone: Its antigen is unidentified.

The sequencing input was PBMCs. The source of this sequence is a woman under 30 in good health and CMV-seropositive. The chain couples TRBV28 to TRBJ2-7, with 8 bases that match TRBD1. The CDR3 DNA is TGTGCCAGCAGGGACGGGACAGGCCTAAACGAGCAGTACTTC. Its translation is CASRDGTGLNEQYF.